A selection of T cell receptor beta chains follows, all from one sample in a study of T-cell reconstitution after alpha-beta-depleted transplantation in children. One entry per CDR3 protein results from TCRdb running MiXCR on the PCR reads. This table has approximately 400,000 distinct CDR3 sequences, roughly 10% appearing once. The material sequenced was PBMCs from the stem cell graft donor, taken from the stem cell graft. The receptors were gathered from a human donor who donated a stem cell graft to a child with acute myeloid leukemia. Each CDR3 is given with its conserved first and last residue. The D gene is left open where the match is weak. Size values are once, few and many counts, or a class for expanded clones, and some rows have none.

TRBJ2-4	few	TRBV29-1	-	CSVRVGKAKNIQYF	TGCAGCGTTCGGGTAGGGAAAGCCAAAAACATTCAGTACTTC
TRBJ2-5	-	TRBV20-1	-	CSASWGIQETQYF	TGCAGTGCTAGTTGGGGGATACAAGAGACCCAGTACTTC
TRBJ2-1	-	TRBV7-9	TRBD1	CASSRYRGNEQFF	TGTGCCAGCAGCCGATACAGGGGGAATGAGCAGTTCTTC
TRBJ1-2	once	TRBV5-1	TRBD1	CASSLDRGRRDYGYTF	TGCGCCAGCAGCTTGGACAGGGGGCGCCGGGACTATGGCTACACCTTC
TRBJ2-1	-	TRBV5-1	-	CASSPRQGNNEQFF	TGCGCCAGCAGCCCTCGTCAGGGTAACAATGAGCAGTTCTTC
TRBJ1-5	-	TRBV20-1	TRBD1	CSARVGQGVGQPQHF	TGCAGTGCTAGAGTAGGGCAGGGGGTAGGGCAGCCCCAGCATTTT
TRBJ2-3	-	TRBV27	-	CAGSAGRTDTQYF	TGTGCCGGCAGTGCCGGACGCACAGATACGCAGTATTTT
TRBJ2-5	many	TRBV7-2	-	CASSPLRGNQETQYF	TGTGCCAGCAGCCCCTTGAGGGGGAACCAAGAGACCCAGTACTTC
TRBJ1-1	many	TRBV5-1	-	CASGPDMNTEAFF	TGCGCCAGCGGACCGGATATGAACACTGAAGCTTTCTTT
TRBJ2-1	-	TRBV18	-	CASSPAAGDNEQFF	TGTGCCAGCTCACCAGCTGCTGGGGACAATGAGCAGTTCTTC
TRBJ1-4	-	TRBV20-1	-	CSASLSLGGNEKLFF	TGCAGTGCTAGTCTTTCCTTGGGGGGTAATGAAAAACTGTTTTTT
TRBJ1-1	-	TRBV29-1	-	CSGNRMGTEAFF	TGCAGCGGTAACAGGATGGGCACTGAAGCTTTCTTT
TRBJ2-5	few	TRBV9	TRBD1	CASSVSGTGGETQYF	TGTGCCAGCAGCGTATCCGGGACAGGGGGTGAGACCCAGTACTTC
TRBJ2-1	few	TRBV29-1	TRBD1	CSVEARQGSYNEQFF	TGCAGCGTTGAAGCCCGACAGGGCTCCTACAATGAGCAGTTCTTC
TRBJ2-5	-	TRBV6-1	-	CASTAGPVFWETQYF	TGTGCCAGCACCGCGGGACCGGTTTTTTGGGAGACCCAGTACTTC
TRBJ2-3	few	TRBV5-1	-	CASSLTGSGTDTQYF	TGCGCCAGCAGCTTGACAGGGTCGGGCACAGATACGCAGTATTTT
TRBJ1-1	few	TRBV5-1	TRBD1	CASNRGENTEAFF	TGCGCCAGCAACAGGGGAGAGAACACTGAAGCTTTCTTT
TRBJ2-7	many	TRBV20-1	-	CSARIASSYEQYF	TGCAGTGCTAGAATAGCCAGCTCCTACGAGCAGTACTTC
TRBJ2-2	-	TRBV6-1	TRBD2	CASRPGGTGELFF	TGTGCCAGCAGGCCGGGGGGCACCGGGGAGCTGTTTTTT
TRBJ2-1	-	TRBV30	TRBD1	CAWRPPGQGGTRRRNEQFF	TGTGCCTGGAGACCCCCAGGACAGGGGGGGACTAGGAGGAGGAATGAGCAGTTCTTC
TRBJ2-2	many	TRBV25-1	-	CASSPARGGTGELFF	TGTGCCAGCAGTCCCGCGCGGGGCGGCACCGGGGAGCTGTTTTTT
TRBJ2-5	few	TRBV5-1	-	CASSSSRQETQYF	TGCGCCAGCAGCTCGTCCCGACAAGAGACCCAGTACTTC
TRBJ2-1	few	TRBV20-1	-	CSAPPTGRVNNEQFF	TGCAGTGCCCCCCCGACAGGGAGGGTTAACAATGAGCAGTTCTTC
TRBJ1-2	-	TRBV20-1	-	CSARRDGYGYTF	TGCAGTGCTAGAAGGGATGGCTATGGCTACACCTTC
TRBJ2-6	-	TRBV5-6	-	CASSLAYGSGANVLTF	TGTGCCAGCAGCTTGGCTTATGGATCTGGGGCCAACGTCCTGACTTTC
TRBJ2-7	few	TRBV5-5	-	CASSLGTQAPYEQYF	TGTGCCAGCAGCTTGGGGACCCAAGCCCCCTACGAGCAGTACTTC
TRBJ2-1	many	TRBV29-1	-	CSVLDFLDEQFF	TGCAGCGTTCTAGATTTTCTCGATGAGCAGTTCTTC
TRBJ2-1	-	TRBV7-8	-	CASSPPGEQFF	TGTGCCAGCAGCCCCCCCGGGGAGCAGTTCTTC
TRBJ2-1	few	TRBV3-1	-	CASSQEWTFSYNEQFF	TGTGCCAGCAGCCAGGAATGGACCTTCTCCTACAATGAGCAGTTCTTC
TRBJ2-7	few	TRBV15	TRBD2	CATSTALAGGIYEQYF	TGTGCCACCAGCACAGCTCTAGCGGGAGGGATCTACGAGCAGTACTTC
TRBJ1-3	few	TRBV6-1	TRBD1	CASSNRPGQASGNTIYF	TGTGCCAGCAGTAATAGACCGGGACAGGCCTCTGGAAACACCATATATTTT
TRBJ2-3	-	TRBV11-2	-	CASSLDWRGGLSDTQYF	TGTGCCAGCAGCTTAGATTGGCGCGGGGGCCTTTCTGATACGCAGTATTTT
TRBJ1-1	few	TRBV29-1	-	CSSGEGNTEAFF	TGCAGCTCAGGGGAGGGGAACACTGAAGCTTTCTTT
TRBJ2-1	few	TRBV20-1	TRBD2	CSARPLSSGRSNEQFF	TGCAGTGCTAGGCCCCTCTCTAGCGGGAGGAGTAATGAGCAGTTCTTC
TRBJ2-5	many	TRBV6-2/TRBV6-3	-	CASSYYQETQYF	TGTGCCAGCAGTTACTACCAAGAGACCCAGTACTTC
TRBJ2-1	few	TRBV11-2	TRBD2	CASSLGGSSGNYNEQFF	TGTGCCAGCAGCTTAGGGGGAAGTAGCGGGAACTACAATGAGCAGTTCTTC
TRBJ2-3	-	TRBV7-2	TRBD2	CASSRRGGYTDTQYF	TGTGCCAGCAGCAGGCGGGGGGGATACACAGATACGCAGTATTTT
TRBJ1-1	-	TRBV12-3/TRBV12-4	-	CASSLEGIWTEAFF	TGTGCCAGCAGTTTAGAGGGGATTTGGACTGAAGCTTTCTTT
TRBJ1-5	few	TRBV5-1	-	CASSLGGYDQPQHF	TGCGCCAGCAGCTTGGGAGGGTACGATCAGCCCCAGCATTTT
TRBJ2-2	-	TRBV10-3	TRBD2	CAIRRGLAGGPNTGELFF	TGTGCCATCAGGAGGGGGCTAGCGGGAGGGCCGAACACCGGGGAGCTGTTTTTT
TRBJ2-1	many	TRBV20-1	-	CSASRNRGSSYNEQFF	TGCAGTGCTAGTCGGAATCGCGGGTCCTCCTACAATGAGCAGTTCTTC
TRBJ1-5	few	TRBV27	-	CASSLTRPYSNQPQHF	TGTGCCAGCAGTTTAACCAGGCCCTATAGCAATCAGCCCCAGCATTTT
TRBJ2-7	-	TRBV20-1	TRBD1	CSASHPGQFLTSYEQYF	TGCAGTGCTAGCCACCCGGGACAGTTTTTAACCTCCTACGAGCAGTACTTC
TRBJ2-1	few	TRBV2	TRBD2	CASSELREGLGEQFF	TGTGCCAGCAGTGAATTACGGGAGGGCCTGGGTGAGCAGTTCTTC
TRBJ2-7	few	TRBV7-2	TRBD2	CASSRGLGIGSYEQYF	TGTGCCAGCAGCCGCGGACTAGGCATAGGGTCCTACGAGCAGTACTTC
TRBJ2-1	few	TRBV18	-	CASSPQSDGNEQFF	TGTGCCAGCTCCCCGCAGTCCGATGGCAATGAGCAGTTCTTC
TRBJ1-5	medium-sized	TRBV29-1	-	CSVGARDQPQHF	TGCAGCGTTGGAGCCAGGGACCAGCCCCAGCATTTT
TRBJ2-3	-	TRBV25-1	-	CASSIGQADTQYF	TGTGCCAGCAGTATCGGCCAAGCAGATACGCAGTATTTT
TRBJ2-3	few	TRBV29-1	-	CSVVFREDRTDTQYF	TGCAGCGTTGTGTTTAGGGAGGACCGCACAGATACGCAGTATTTT
TRBJ1-4	-	TRBV5-1	-	CASSLAGRINEKLFF	TGCGCCAGCAGCTTGGCCGGTCGGATTAATGAAAAACTGTTTTTT
TRBJ2-7	-	TRBV20-1	TRBD2	CSASRGSGPTSLYEQYF	TGCAGTGCTAGTCGGGGTAGCGGGCCGACTAGTTTATACGAGCAGTACTTC
TRBJ2-1	few	TRBV29-1	-	CSGRYNEQFF	TGCAGCGGACGGTACAATGAGCAGTTCTTC
TRBJ2-7	-	TRBV5-1	-	CASSLVPVSYEQYF	TGCGCCAGCAGCTTGGTTCCCGTGTCCTACGAGCAGTACTTC
TRBJ2-5	-	TRBV7-2	-	CASSFWDSYETQYF	TGTGCCAGCAGCTTTTGGGACTCCTACGAGACCCAGTACTTC
TRBJ2-3	few	TRBV29-1	-	CSVEPGLSTDTQYF	TGCAGCGTTGAACCAGGGCTTAGCACAGATACGCAGTATTTT
TRBJ2-1	-	TRBV12-3/TRBV12-4	-	CASSSRGGGTYEQFF	TGTGCCAGCAGTTCTAGGGGTGGCGGGACCTATGAGCAGTTCTTC
TRBJ2-3	few	TRBV9	-	CASSVDTSVTQYF	TGTGCCAGCAGCGTAGACACGTCCGTTACGCAGTATTTT
TRBJ2-4	-	TRBV3-1	-	CASSGTQGSAKNIQYF	TGTGCCAGCAGCGGAACTCAGGGGAGCGCCAAAAACATTCAGTACTTC
TRBJ1-2	-	TRBV5-1	-	CASSESGARGYTF	TGCGCCAGCAGCGAGTCCGGGGCTCGAGGCTACACCTTC